Included here is one T cell receptor (beta chain) sequence, with context. Its antigen remains unknown. The CDR3 sequence is 15 residues long. Germline V gene sequence: CDR1 SQVTM, CDR2 ANQGSEA. The sample is drawn from a study of CXCR3-negative and CXCR3-positive naive CD8 T cells. Overall study: Cumulative TRB read yield was approximately 135 million, averaging about 1.5 +/- 0.3 million per library.

Naivety in CD8+ T cells corresponded to a CD45RO-CCR7+CD27+CD95- phenotype. The TRB libraries of cDNA were built by UMI-labeled 5' RACE. After re-calling the 5' RACE reads, TCRdb lists one entry per CDR3 protein, DNA absent. This sample carries approximately 120,000 distinct CDR3 sequences, with about 0.34% going to the ten biggest clones. Study-wide results and limits: CXCR3-positive naive cells had TRB CDR3s that were more hydrophobic than CXCR3-negative naive cells had. Comparably high diversity marked both naive subsets, whereas memory CD8+ cells had much lower diversity.

The V call is TRBV29-1, the J call TRBJ2-3; with no DNA, the TCRdb D assignment of TRBD2 cannot be verified. Sequencing used naive CXCR3+ CD8+ T cells from blood. Subset here: CD45RO-CCR7+CD27+CD95- naive CD8+ T cells expressing CXCR3 (TNR3+). The receptor was derived from a human donor in good health. Some clones in this sample may be carry-over from other donors' samples. CDR3 in amino acids: CSVEVGRGGADTQYF.